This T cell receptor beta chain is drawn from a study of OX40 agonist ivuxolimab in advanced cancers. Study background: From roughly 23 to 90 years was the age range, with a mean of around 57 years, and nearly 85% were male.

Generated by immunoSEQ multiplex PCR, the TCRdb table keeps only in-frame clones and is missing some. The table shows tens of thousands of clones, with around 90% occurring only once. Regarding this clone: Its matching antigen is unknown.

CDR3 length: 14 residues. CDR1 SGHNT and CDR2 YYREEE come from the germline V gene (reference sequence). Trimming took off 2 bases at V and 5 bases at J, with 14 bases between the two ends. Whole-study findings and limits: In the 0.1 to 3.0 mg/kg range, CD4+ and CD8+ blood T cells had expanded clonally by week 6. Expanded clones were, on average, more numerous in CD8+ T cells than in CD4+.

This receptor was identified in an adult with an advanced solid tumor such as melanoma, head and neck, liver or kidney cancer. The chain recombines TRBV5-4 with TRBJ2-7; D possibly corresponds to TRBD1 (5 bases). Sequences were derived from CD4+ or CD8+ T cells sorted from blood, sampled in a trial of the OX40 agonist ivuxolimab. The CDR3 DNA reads TGTGCCAGCAGCTTTACAGGTATCACCCACGAGCAGTACTTC. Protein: CASSFTGITHEQYF.